This entry is about one T cell receptor beta chain. This CDR3 is built from 20 residues. V trimming: 0 bases; J trimming: 4 bases; junction bases outside the gene matches: 18. Germline lookup yields CDR1 LGHDT and CDR2 YNNKEL (reference sequence). These data originate in a study of blood T cell repertoires in COVID-19. Study in general: Whether acute or convalescent, the COVID-19 samples came from the United States, Italy and Spain.

The assay was immunoSEQ multiplex PCR, and TCRdb's table has in-frame clones only and misses some. This sample has hundreds of thousands of clones; approximately 86% occur once, and the top ten carry approximately 4.1%. J is TRBJ1-3 and V is TRBV3-1 (or the pseudogene TRBV3-2), with 7 nucleotides matching TRBD1. The clonotype was recovered from a woman in her forties or fifties with active or convalescent COVID-19. Sequences were obtained from peripheral blood. The CDR3 reads CASSQDPTGVLVREGNTIYF. CDR3 nucleotide sequence: TGTGCCAGCAGCCAAGATCCTACAGGGGTTCTTGTGCGCGAGGGAAACACCATATATTTT.